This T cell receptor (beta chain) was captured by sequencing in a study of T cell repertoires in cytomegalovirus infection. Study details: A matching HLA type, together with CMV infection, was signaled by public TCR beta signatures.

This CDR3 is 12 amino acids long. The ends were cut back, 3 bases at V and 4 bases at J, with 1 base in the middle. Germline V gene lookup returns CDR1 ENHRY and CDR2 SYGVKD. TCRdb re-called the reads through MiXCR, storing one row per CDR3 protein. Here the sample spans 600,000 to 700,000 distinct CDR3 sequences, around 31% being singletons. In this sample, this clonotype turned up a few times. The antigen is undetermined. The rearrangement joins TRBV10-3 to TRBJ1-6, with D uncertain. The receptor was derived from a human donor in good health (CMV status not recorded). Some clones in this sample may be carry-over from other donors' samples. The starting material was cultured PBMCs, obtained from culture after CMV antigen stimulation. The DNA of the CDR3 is TGTGCCATCAGTGATTATAATTCACCCCTCCACTTT. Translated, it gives CAISDYNSPLHF.